These 19 T cell receptor beta chains originate from one sample sequenced in a study of blood T cells in healthy people across ages. Next came a second PCR, run for roughly 6 to 11 cycles, which used a sample-barcoded 5' primer along with a J-beta primer mix. Via MiXCR, TCRdb re-called the 5' RACE reads, giving one row per CDR3 protein. The sample records approximately 680,000 distinct CDR3 sequences, about 34% being singletons. Sequencing used blood. These receptors all stem from a woman of 80 years or more in good health.

This clonotype was recorded many times. The V call is TRBV4-2, the J call TRBJ2-5; D is perhaps TRBD2 (6 bases). The CDR3 length is 16 residues. From germline, CDR1 is LGHNA and CDR2 YNFKEQ. V gave up 0 bases and J gave up 5 bases, with 16 bases separating them. CDR3 region: CASSQDWGEKRETQYF. The DNA of the CDR3 is TGTGCCAGCAGCCAAGACTGGGGGGAAAAGAGGGAGACCCAGTACTTC.

This clonotype occurred many times. The CDR3 DNA reads as TGTGCCAGCAGCTCAACAAGTAGCATTCAGTACTTC. Amino acid sequence: CASSSTSSIQYF. The chain joins TRBV7-9 to TRBJ2-4; no clear D. This CDR3 is 12 amino acids long. Germline V gives CDR1 SEHNR, CDR2 FQNEAQ (reference sequence). The V gene lost 4 bases and the J gene lost 9 bases, with 10 bases spanning the gap.

In regard to this clonotype: A clone one base away is much larger, so this may be a read error. This rearrangement joins TRBV6-2 or TRBV6-3 to TRBJ2-3; TRBD1 matches 7 bases. CDR1 and CDR2 (germline): MNHEY, SVGEGT. The CDR3 runs 14 residues. CDR3 in amino acids: CATTGVLSTDTRYF. DNA for the CDR3: TGTGCCACCACAGGGGTTCTAAGCACAGATACGCGGTATTTT.

V usage is TRBV29-1 and J usage is TRBJ2-3; 7 bases align to TRBD1. J gave up 11 bases and V 2 bases, and 16 bases lay outside the gene matches. The CDR3 is 15 amino acids. CDR1 and CDR2 (germline): SQVTM, ANQGSEA. CDR3 DNA sequence: TGCAGCGTTGAAATTTGGGACAGTGACTACAATGAGCAGTATTTT. Its protein is CSVEIWDSDYNEQYF.

Remarks on this clonotype: Given a much more abundant clone one base away, this may be a read error. V and J are TRBV9 and TRBJ2-5; the D call may be TRBD1 or TRBD2 (5 bases each). Germline CDR1 SGDLS, CDR2 YYNGEE. V was trimmed by 1 base and J by 9 bases, leaving 16 bases between them. The CDR3 is 14 residues long. The CDR3 sequence is CASSVLGLGESQYF. The CDR3 nucleotides are TGTGCCAGCAGCGTACTAGGCTTGGGGGAGTCCCAGTACTTC.

This clonotype was counted many times. The V and J genes are TRBV20-1 and TRBJ2-1; tentatively, D is TRBD1 (5 bases). V lost 7 bases and J lost 0, with 10 bases in between. The CDR3 sequence is 13 residues long. Germline V gene data show CDR1 as DFQATT and CDR2 as SNEGSKA (reference sequence). CDR3 bases: TGCAGTGTAAGGGGAAACTCCTACAATGAGCAGTTCTTC. This sequence encodes CSVRGNSYNEQFF.

To note about this clonotype: This may be a read error, as it is one base from a much larger clone. This chain links TRBV20-1 with TRBJ2-3; 10 positions agree with TRBD2. Germline V CDR1 and CDR2: DFQATT, SNEGSKA (reference sequence). There are 12 residues in the CDR3. In DNA, the CDR3 is TGCAGTGCGCGGACTAGCGGTGATATGCAGTATTTT. Amino acids: CSARTSGDMQYF.

In its sample, this clonotype was seen many times. The chain carries TRBV7-3 and TRBJ2-5, with D perhaps matching TRBD1 or TRBD2 (5 bases each). CDR1 is SGHTA and CDR2 is FQGTGA in the germline V gene. Trimming shortened V by 0 bases and J by 5 bases, and 16 bases separated the two germline ends. This CDR3 is 16 amino acids long. The CDR3 bases are TGTGCCAGCAGCTTAACGGGGACCGGCCCAAAGGAGACCCAGTACTTC. This encodes CASSLTGTGPKETQYF.

This clonotype has a count of ten or more. The J gene is TRBJ1-1, the V gene TRBV6-2 or TRBV6-3, with TRBD1 as a possible D gene (5 bases). The CDR3 has 15 amino acids. CDR1 is MNHEY, CDR2 SVGEGT, per germline. V lost 6 bases to trimming and J lost 2 bases, with 16 bases between them. The CDR3 coding sequence is TGTGCCAGCAGCCCCCTCGACAGAGCCAACACTGAAGCTTTCTTT. It codes for CASSPLDRANTEAFF.

The chain recombines TRBV20-1 with TRBJ2-7; 8 bases are shared with TRBD1. The CDR3 has 15 residues. The V segment lost 3 bases and the J segment 3 bases; nucleotides outside the gene matches: 10. Germline lookup yields CDR1 DFQATT and CDR2 SNEGSKA (reference sequence). The CDR3 DNA sequence: TGCAGTGCTAGGGGGGACAGGATCACTAGCTACGAGCAGTACTTC. Amino acids: CSARGDRITSYEQYF.

The table lists this clonotype with many counts. CDR3 sequence: CASTNLDRDGQPQHF. DNA of the CDR3: TGTGCCAGCACTAACTTGGATAGGGACGGACAGCCCCAGCATTTT. The rearrangement links TRBV2 to TRBJ1-5; possibly TRBD1 for D (5 bases). Germline values: CDR1 SNHLY, CDR2 FYNNEI. CDR3 length equals 15 residues. V lost 7 bases and J lost 7, with 20 bases in between. The entire variable domain, with the rest obtained from reference TRBV2 and TRBJ1-5, is as follows: EPEVTQTPSHQVTQMGQEVILRCVPISNHLYFYWYRQILGQKVEFLVSFYNNEISEKSEIFDDQFSVERPDGSNFTLKIRSTKLEDSAMYFCASTNLDRDGQPQHFGDGTRLSIL.

This clonotype was recorded at least ten times. Relative to the germline gene, one junction end is altered; a read error may explain this. The rearrangement joins TRBV29-1 to TRBJ1-1, with D perhaps TRBD1 (6 bases). The CDR3 is 15 residues long. Germline values: CDR1 SQVTM, CDR2 ANQGSEA. In DNA, the CDR3 is TGCAGCGTGGAAGATCCCGGGACACCGAACACTGAAGCTTTCTTT. Protein product: CSVEDPGTPNTEAFF. Filled out from reference TRBV29-1 and TRBJ1-1, the complete variable domain reads SAVISQKPSRDICQRGTSLTIQCQVDSQVTMMFWYRQQPGQSLTLIATANQGSEATYESGFVIDKFPISRPNLTFSTLTVSNMSPEDSSIYLCSVEDPGTPNTEAFFGQGTRLTVV.

This clonotype was observed at least ten times. This chain uses TRBV7-2 with TRBJ2-4, with 8 positions matching TRBD1. The junction had 3 bases not matched to a gene; V was cut back by 3 bases and J by 5 bases. Germline V gene data show CDR1 as SGHTA and CDR2 as FQGNSA. CDR3 length equals 14 residues. The CDR3 reads CASSFPGGENIQYF. The CDR3 DNA is TGTGCCAGCAGCTTTCCAGGGGGCGAAAACATTCAGTACTTC.

This clonotype was seen a handful of times. The rearrangement links TRBV6-5 to TRBJ1-1; D is undetermined. The germline gives CDR1 MNHEY, CDR2 SVGAGI. V lost 2 bases, J lost 1 base, and 17 bases lay in between. This CDR3 region has 17 residues. This CDR3 is CASSYRQVSQWNTEAFF. CDR3 sequence (DNA): TGTGCCAGCAGTTACAGGCAGGTATCCCAATGGAACACTGAAGCTTTCTTT.

Remarks on this clonotype: One junction end does not reproduce the germline sequence, and a read error may be involved. The chain joins TRBV2 to TRBJ1-1; maybe TRBD1 (5 bases). This CDR3 comprises 13 residues. In germline, CDR1 is SNHLY, CDR2 FYNNEI. The CDR3: CASKETVRTEVFF. CDR3 DNA sequence: TGTGCCAGCAAGGAGACAGTGCGCACTGAAGTTTTCTTT.

The chain has TRBV2 and TRBJ1-6; tentatively, D is TRBD1 (5 bases). Deletions cut 6 bases from V and 16 bases from J, with 22 bases between. The CDR3 sequence is 14 residues long. CDR1 is SNHLY, CDR2 FYNNEI, per germline. Here the CDR3 DNA reads TGTGCCAGCAGACCCGGGACGGTCTTGGGGAGACTCCACTTT. Residues: CASRPGTVLGRLHF. Full variable domain (rest looked up from reference TRBV2 and TRBJ1-6): EPEVTQTPSHQVTQMGQEVILRCVPISNHLYFYWYRQILGQKVEFLVSFYNNEISEKSEIFDDQFSVERPDGSNFTLKIRSTKLEDSAMYFCASRPGTVLGRLHFGNGTRLTVT.

Ten or more counts support this clonotype. The DNA for the CDR3 is TGTGCCAGCAGCTTGGAAGGGACGCCTTATAGCAATCAGCCCCAGCATTTT. As protein: CASSLEGTPYSNQPQHF. The chain couples TRBV5-5 to TRBJ1-5, with a tentative D call TRBD1 (5 bases). The V end was cut by 0 bases, the J end by 0 bases, with 13 bases between. This CDR3 contains 17 residues. Germline CDR1 and CDR2: SGHKS and YYEKEE (reference sequence).

Note on this clonotype: One junction end disagrees with the germline gene, perhaps due to a read error. V usage is TRBV12-3 or TRBV12-4 and J usage is TRBJ2-7, with no clear D. This CDR3 contains 14 residues. The CDR3 DNA sequence: TGTGCCAGCAGTTTTGGTACGGCCAAAAACATTCAGCACTTC. Amino acid sequence: CASSFGTAKNIQHF.

This rearrangement joins TRBV29-1 to TRBJ2-1; D is uncertain. The germline V and J ends were trimmed by 7 bases and 7 bases, with 17 bases remaining between them. Germline CDR1 is SQVTM and CDR2 is ANQGSEA. The CDR3 contains 13 residues. Written as DNA, the CDR3 is TGCAGCGCCCAGCGTCGCATTTCTAATGAGCAGTTCTTC. This encodes CSAQRRISNEQFF.